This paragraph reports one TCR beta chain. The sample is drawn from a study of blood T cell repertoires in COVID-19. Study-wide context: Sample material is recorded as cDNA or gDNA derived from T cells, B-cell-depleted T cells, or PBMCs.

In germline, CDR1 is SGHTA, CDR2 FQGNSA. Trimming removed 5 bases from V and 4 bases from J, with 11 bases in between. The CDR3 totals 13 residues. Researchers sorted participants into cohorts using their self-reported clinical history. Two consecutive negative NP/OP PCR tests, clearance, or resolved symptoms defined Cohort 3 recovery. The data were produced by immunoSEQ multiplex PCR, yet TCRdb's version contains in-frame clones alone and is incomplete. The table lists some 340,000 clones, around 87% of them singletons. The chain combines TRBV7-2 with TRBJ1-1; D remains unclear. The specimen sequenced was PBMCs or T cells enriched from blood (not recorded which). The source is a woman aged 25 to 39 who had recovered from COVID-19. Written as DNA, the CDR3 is TGTGCCAGCAGCAGGCGGAGAGTCACTGAAGCTTTCTTT. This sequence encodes CASSRRRVTEAFF.